The 5 T cell receptor beta chains below were found in one sample sequenced in a study of T cell changes during pregnancy in multiple sclerosis. Assay: immunoSEQ multiplex PCR; the TCRdb copy retains only in-frame clones and omits some. The sample carries under 45,000 clones, roughly nine tenths recorded once. The sequencing used CD4+ T cells from peripheral blood mononuclear cells, collected in the first trimester of pregnancy. The receptor source for this set is a female donor with multiple sclerosis, enrolled in a pregnancy study.

The V gene is TRBV28, the J gene TRBJ1-1; tentatively, D is TRBD1 (5 bases). V was pared by 2 bases and J by 7 bases, with 17 bases between. CDR3 length equals 15 residues. Germline V gene lookup returns CDR1 MDHEN and CDR2 SYDVKM. The CDR3 DNA reads TGTGCCAGCAGTTTAGGGGCCCTGGGAGGAGGTGAAGCTTTCTTT. It yields the protein CASSLGALGGGEAFF.

J is TRBJ1-5 and V is TRBV12-5; TRBD1 matches 10 bases. V shed 6 bases and J 6 bases; nucleotides not matched to a gene: 8. Germline V lookup: CDR1 LGHNT, CDR2 FRNRAP. The CDR3 runs to 15 residues. The CDR3 loop reads CASGEGQGSGQPQHF. Here the CDR3 DNA reads TGTGCTAGTGGAGAGGGACAGGGGTCGGGTCAGCCCCAGCATTTT.

This sequence joins TRBV9 and TRBJ2-1; possible D gene TRBD2, 6 bases. Germline loops: CDR1 SGDLS, CDR2 YYNGEE. This CDR3 comprises 14 residues. The germline V and J ends were trimmed by 2 bases and 4 bases, with 10 bases remaining between them. This CDR3 is CASSVFSGYNEQFF. Written as DNA, the CDR3 is TGTGCCAGCAGCGTTTTTAGCGGATACAATGAGCAGTTCTTC. Full variable domain (outside the CDR3, taken from reference TRBV9 and TRBJ2-1): DSGVTQTPKHLITATGQRVTLRCSPRSGDLSVYWYQQSLDQGLQFLIQYYNGEERAKGNILERFSAQQFPDLHSELNLSSLELGDSALYFCASSVFSGYNEQFFGPGTRLTVL.

The chain is built from TRBV6-1 and TRBJ1-5; 9 bases fit TRBD1. This CDR3 has 16 amino acids. Germline V gene lookup returns CDR1 MNHNS and CDR2 SASEGT. V was clipped by 1 base and J by 3 bases; unmatched bases: 4. CDR3: CASSEGTGVSNQPQHF. The DNA of the CDR3 is TGTGCCAGCAGTGAAGGGACAGGGGTCTCCAATCAGCCCCAGCATTTT.

This chain connects TRBV4-3 to TRBJ2-7; no clear D. Germline CDR1 is LGHNA and CDR2 is YSLEER. This CDR3 has 14 amino acids. V was pared by 1 base and J by 9 bases, with 16 bases between. In DNA, the CDR3 is TGCGCCAGCAGCCAAGTCGGCTCGTCCTCTAGGCAGTACTTC. Protein sequence: CASSQVGSSSRQYF.